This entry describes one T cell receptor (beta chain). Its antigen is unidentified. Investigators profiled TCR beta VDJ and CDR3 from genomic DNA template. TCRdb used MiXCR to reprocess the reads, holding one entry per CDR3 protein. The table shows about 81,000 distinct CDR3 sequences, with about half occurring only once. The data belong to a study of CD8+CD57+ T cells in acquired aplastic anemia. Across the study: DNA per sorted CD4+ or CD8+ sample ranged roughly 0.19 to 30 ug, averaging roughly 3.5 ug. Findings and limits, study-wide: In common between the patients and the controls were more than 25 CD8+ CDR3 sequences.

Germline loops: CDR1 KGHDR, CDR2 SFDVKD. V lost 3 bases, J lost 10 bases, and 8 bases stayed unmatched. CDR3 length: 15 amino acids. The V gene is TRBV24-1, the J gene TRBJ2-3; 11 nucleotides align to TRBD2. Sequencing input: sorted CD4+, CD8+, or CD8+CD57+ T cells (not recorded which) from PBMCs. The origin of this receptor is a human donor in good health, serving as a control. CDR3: CATSDPGLAASAQYF. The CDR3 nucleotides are TGTGCCACCAGTGATCCGGGACTAGCGGCCTCAGCGCAGTATTTT.